This entry lists 27 T cell receptor beta chains sequenced from one sample in a study. Cells sorted as Tregs were CD4+, CD25+ and CD127-/low. From the 5' RACE reads, TCRdb called clonotypes with MiXCR, one entry per CDR3 protein. The sample records fewer than 65,000 distinct CDR3 sequences, more than 20% being singletons. The sequencing sample was made of tumor-infiltrating Tregs sorted from the breast tumor. Every receptor here comes from a female donor with breast cancer.

This clonotype was seen a few times. The chain has TRBV20-1 and TRBJ2-7; D gene uncertain. The ends were cut back, 5 bases at V and 3 bases at J, with 14 bases in the middle. The CDR3 runs 13 residues. The germline V gene encodes CDR1 DFQATT and CDR2 SNEGSKA (reference sequence). The CDR3 sequence: CSAPGFFGYEQYF. In DNA, the CDR3 is TGCAGTGCTCCAGGCTTTTTTGGCTACGAGCAGTACTTC.

CDR3 amino acids: CASSRKQGSGTEAFF. Written as DNA, the CDR3 is TGTGCCAGCAGCCGAAAACAGGGGTCAGGCACTGAAGCTTTCTTT. The chain joins TRBV7-9 to TRBJ1-1, with 7 bases fitting TRBD1. J lost 4 bases, V lost 5 bases, and 10 bases had no gene match. The CDR3 is 15 amino acids. Germline values: CDR1 SEHNR, CDR2 FQNEAQ (reference sequence).

The CDR3 coding sequence is TGTGCCAGCAGCCAAGAGCAGGAGACCCAGTACTTC. Its translation is CASSQEQETQYF. V usage is TRBV3-1 and J usage is TRBJ2-5; no definite D call. CDR1 is LGHDT, CDR2 YNNKEL, per germline (reference sequence). The V end was cut by 0 bases, the J end by 5 bases, with 4 bases between. CDR3 size: 12 residues.

There are many counts of this clonotype. The chain combines TRBV7-2 with TRBJ2-1; TRBD2 agrees at 8 bases. The CDR3 runs to 16 residues. Per germline, CDR1 SGHTA and CDR2 FQGNSA. J lost 8 bases, V lost 5 bases, and 14 bases had no gene match. Here the CDR3 reads CASSRTIAGNVDEQFF. In DNA, the CDR3 is TGTGCCAGCAGCCGGACTATAGCGGGGAACGTGGATGAGCAGTTCTTC.

The genes are TRBV4-1 and TRBJ2-4; D is ambiguous. V was clipped by 3 bases and J by 0 bases, with 6 bases between them. From germline, CDR1 is MGHRA and CDR2 YSYEKL. The CDR3 contains 14 residues. CDR3 coding DNA: TGCGCCAGCAGCCAGCCCCTAGCCAAAAACATTCAGTACTTC. This translates into CASSQPLAKNIQYF.

This chain links TRBV20-1 with TRBJ2-7, with 7 bases identical to TRBD2. The junction had 12 bases not matched to a gene; V was cut back by 6 bases and J by 4 bases. Germline values: CDR1 DFQATT, CDR2 SNEGSKA (reference sequence). CDR3 length: 14 residues. This chain's CDR3 is CSAPLARGGYEQYF. As DNA, the CDR3 is TGCAGTGCCCCACTAGCGAGAGGTGGTTACGAGCAGTACTTC.

The CDR3 spells CASSLTSSHNEQFF. The CDR3 DNA is TGTGCCAGCAGTTTGACTAGCAGCCACAATGAGCAGTTCTTC. The chain employs TRBV12-3 or TRBV12-4 and TRBJ2-1, with 7 bases that match TRBD2. V lost 3 bases and J lost 5; bases outside the gene matches: 4. This CDR3 has 14 amino acids.

The gene calls are TRBV3-1 and TRBJ2-1; 8 nucleotides match TRBD1. Germline lookup yields CDR1 LGHDT and CDR2 YNNKEL (reference sequence). This CDR3 comprises 15 residues. V shed 4 bases, J shed 5 bases, and the junction held 7 bases outside the gene matches. The CDR3 DNA follows: TGTGCCAGCAGCCTTGGCCCGGGACAGGACAATGAGCAGTTCTTC. Protein sequence: CASSLGPGQDNEQFF.

This clonotype was seen at least ten times. The chain is built from TRBV27 and TRBJ2-1, with 10 bases identical to TRBD2. Germline assignment: CDR1 MNHEY and CDR2 SMNVEV (reference sequence). Unmatched junction bases numbered 6, after V lost 2 bases and J lost 8 bases. The CDR3 is 15 residues long. The CDR3: CASSLSLAGVYEQFF. DNA for the CDR3: TGTGCCAGCAGTTTAAGCCTAGCGGGAGTATATGAGCAGTTCTTC.

The CDR3 DNA follows: TGTGCCAGCTCCCGCCCCCAGGGTATGGAGGGTGGCTACACCTTC. Translation gives CASSRPQGMEGGYTF. The rearrangement joins TRBV28 to TRBJ1-2; TRBD1 might be the D (5 bases). Germline V gene data show CDR1 as MDHEN and CDR2 as SYDVKM. V was pared by 8 bases and J by 7 bases, with 23 bases between. There are 15 residues in the CDR3.

This clonotype was counted only a few times. The rearrangement uses TRBV7-8 and TRBJ1-4; D is unresolved. The CDR3 has 12 residues. Between the trimmed V and J ends, which lost 2 bases and 5 bases, there was a span of 3 bases. From germline, CDR1 is SGHVS and CDR2 FQNEAQ. As DNA, the CDR3 is TGTGCCAGCAGCTTACCCAATGAAAAACTGTTTTTT. Translated: CASSLPNEKLFF.

The rearrangement links TRBV28 to TRBJ2-3, with 9 bases fitting TRBD1. The V gene's germline CDR1 is MDHEN and CDR2 SYDVKM. This CDR3 has 17 amino acids. V was clipped by 4 bases and J by 9 bases; unmatched bases: 17. In DNA form, the CDR3 reads TGTGCCAGCAGTTCCGTACCGGGACAGGGTCAAGTGTGGACGCAGTATTTT. Translating it yields CASSSVPGQGQVWTQYF.

This clonotype was counted between two and nine times. The CDR3 loop is CASSLGRQQFF. CDR3 nucleotide sequence: TGCGCCAGCAGCTTGGGGCGCCAGCAGTTCTTC. The chain couples TRBV5-1 to TRBJ2-1, with D unclear. With 0 bases removed from V and 11 bases from J, the gap between germline ends came to 6 bases. Germline V lookup: CDR1 SGHRS, CDR2 YFSETQ. The CDR3 is made up of 11 amino acids.

This chain uses TRBV14 with TRBJ2-1; perhaps TRBD2 as D (6 bases). Germline CDR1 is SGHDN and CDR2 is FVKESK. The CDR3 has 14 amino acids. V lost 4 bases, J lost 6 bases, and 13 bases lay in between. Here the CDR3 DNA reads TGTGCCAGCAGCCCGACTAGGTTGGGCAATGAGCAGTTCTTC. Encoded protein: CASSPTRLGNEQFF.

V is TRBV5-1 and J is TRBJ2-7; 10 bases agree with TRBD2. Germline loops: CDR1 SGHRS, CDR2 YFSETQ. This CDR3 has 13 amino acids. J lost 1 base, V lost 8 bases, and 3 bases had no gene match. This CDR3 reads CASSSGRSYEQYF. CDR3 in DNA: TGCGCCAGTTCTAGCGGGAGATCCTACGAGCAGTACTTC.

The rearrangement links TRBV20-1 to TRBJ2-1; 11 positions agree with TRBD2. The trim removed 4 bases at V and 2 bases at J, leaving 4 bases unmatched. Germline CDR1 DFQATT, CDR2 SNEGSKA (reference sequence). The CDR3 spans 15 residues. The CDR3 DNA reads TGCAGTGCTACCCGGACTAGCGGGCCCTACAATGAGCAGTTCTTC. It specifies CSATRTSGPYNEQFF.

This clonotype was seen a few times. This chain connects TRBV20-1 to TRBJ1-1; TRBD1 agrees at 10 bases. CDR3 length: 12 residues. V was clipped by 2 bases and J by 10 bases; unmatched bases: 4. In germline, CDR1 is DFQATT, CDR2 SNEGSKA (reference sequence). CDR3 sequence (DNA): TGCAGTGCTAGACCCGACAGGGGGCGAGCTTTCTTT. Translated: CSARPDRGRAFF.

Notes on this clonotype: A much larger clone differs by one base, so this may be a read error. The chain combines TRBV15 with TRBJ2-5; D might be TRBD1 or TRBD2, each matching 5 bases. The CDR3 runs to 16 residues. Germline CDR1 and CDR2: LNHNV and YYDKDF (reference sequence). With 1 base removed from V and 2 bases from J, the gap between germline ends came to 14 bases. This CDR3 is CATSRGGAAAQETQYF. In DNA, the CDR3 is TGTGCCACCAGCAGAGGAGGGGCTGCCGCGCAAGAGACCCAGTACTTC.

In this sample, this clonotype turned up many times. The rearrangement joins TRBV20-1 to TRBJ1-5, with D possibly matching TRBD1 (5 bases). This CDR3 contains 14 residues. V lost 6 bases and J lost 4, with 16 bases in between. Looked up from germline, CDR1 is DFQATT and CDR2 is SNEGSKA (reference sequence). As DNA, the CDR3 is TGCAGTGCCCGTCCCGGGACTGGGAATCAGCCCCAGCATTTT. This translates into CSARPGTGNQPQHF.

This clonotype was detected many times. The chain uses TRBV7-2 and TRBJ1-5; D is undetermined. The CDR3 has 15 amino acids. Between the trimmed V and J ends, which lost 0 bases and 5 bases, there was a span of 11 bases. CDR1 is SGHTA and CDR2 is FQGNSA in the germline V gene. CDR3: CASSLADGSYQPQHF. Written as DNA, the CDR3 is TGTGCCAGCAGCTTAGCGGACGGCTCATATCAGCCCCAGCATTTT.

CDR3 DNA: TGTGCCAGCAGCCGAGGAGCGGGTGAGCAGTTCTTC. Its translation is CASSRGAGEQFF. This chain uses TRBV14 with TRBJ2-1; possible D gene TRBD2, 6 bases. V lost 4 bases and J 9 bases, leaving 10 bases between the germline ends. The CDR3 loop spans 12 amino acids. CDR1 and CDR2 (germline): SGHDN, FVKESK.

Ten or more counts support this clonotype. The rearrangement uses TRBV5-1 and TRBJ1-2; 8 bases agree with TRBD1. The CDR3 is made up of 15 amino acids. The V gene end was trimmed by 4 bases and the J gene end by 4 bases; junction bases not matched to a gene: 9. In germline, CDR1 is SGHRS, CDR2 YFSETQ. Written as DNA, the CDR3 is TGCGCCAGCAGCCGTGGACAGGGAGGAATCTATGGCTACACCTTC. Its translation: CASSRGQGGIYGYTF.

This chain connects TRBV2 to TRBJ1-4, with D perhaps matching TRBD1 (5 bases). Looked up from germline, CDR1 is SNHLY and CDR2 is FYNNEI. V was clipped by 7 bases and J by 8 bases, with 14 bases between them. The CDR3 has 13 residues. This chain's CDR3 is CASNKGRREKLFF. CDR3 DNA: TGTGCCAGCAATAAGGGACGTAGGGAAAAACTGTTTTTT.

The chain has TRBV3-1 and TRBJ1-1, with 7 bases aligning to TRBD1. The germline CDR1 and CDR2 sequences are LGHDT and YNNKEL (reference sequence). Unmatched junction bases numbered 6, after V lost 4 bases and J lost 4 bases. There are 14 residues in the CDR3. CDR3 DNA sequence: TGTGCCAGCAGCCGAACAGGGGATACCACTGAAGCTTTCTTT. It translates to CASSRTGDTTEAFF. Combining the CDR3 with reference TRBV3-1 and TRBJ1-1 gives the whole variable domain DTAVSQTPKYLVTQMGNDKSIKCEQNLGHDTMYWYKQDSKKFLKIMFSYNNKELIINETVPNRFSPKSPDKAHLNLHINSLELGDSAVYFCASSRTGDTTEAFFGQGTRLTVV.

This clonotype was counted between two and nine times. V is TRBV4-2 and J is TRBJ2-7; D is perhaps TRBD1 (6 bases). Germline CDR1 reads LGHNA; CDR2 reads YNFKEQ. This CDR3 has 15 amino acids. Trimming took off 2 bases at V and 2 bases at J, with 13 bases between the two ends. The DNA of the CDR3 is TGTGCCAGCAGCCAAAACATACAGGGAACCTACGAGCAGTACTTC. Translated, it gives CASSQNIQGTYEQYF.

This clonotype was picked up a small number of times. The chain recombines TRBV9 with TRBJ2-7; D may be TRBD1 (6 bases). CDR1 is SGDLS, CDR2 YYNGEE, per germline. V lost 0 bases and J 6 bases, leaving 13 bases between the germline ends. The CDR3 contains 14 residues. Written as DNA, the CDR3 is TGTGCCAGCAGCGTAGAACAGGGTGGGACCGAGCAGTACTTC. Residues: CASSVEQGGTEQYF.

The gene calls are TRBV12-3 or TRBV12-4 and TRBJ1-1; TRBD1 aligns across 7 bases. CDR3 length equals 15 residues. V lost 2 bases, J lost 2 bases, and 5 bases stayed unmatched. CDR3 DNA: TGTGCCAGCAGTTTAAGGGGACAGATCAACACTGAAGCTTTCTTT. This sequence encodes CASSLRGQINTEAFF.